Below, one T cell receptor beta chain is given with its context. This entry is derived from a study of blood T cell repertoires in COVID-19. Clones were read by immunoSEQ multiplex PCR, and TCRdb kept only the in-frame ones, dropping some. Of more than 300,000 clones listed, roughly nine tenths are singletons. The CDR3 covers 13 residues. Germline assignment: CDR1 LGHNA and CDR2 YNFKEQ. Trimming stripped 7 bases from V and 3 bases from J, with 12 bases between. Sequences were obtained from PBMCs or T cells enriched from blood (not recorded which). This clonotype was sampled from a woman younger than 45 who had recovered from COVID-19. The chain has TRBV4-2 and TRBJ1-1; possibly TRBD1 for D (5 bases). The CDR3 DNA reads TGTGCCAGCAACGAAGACAGATACACTGAAGCTTTCTTT. Residues: CASNEDRYTEAFF.